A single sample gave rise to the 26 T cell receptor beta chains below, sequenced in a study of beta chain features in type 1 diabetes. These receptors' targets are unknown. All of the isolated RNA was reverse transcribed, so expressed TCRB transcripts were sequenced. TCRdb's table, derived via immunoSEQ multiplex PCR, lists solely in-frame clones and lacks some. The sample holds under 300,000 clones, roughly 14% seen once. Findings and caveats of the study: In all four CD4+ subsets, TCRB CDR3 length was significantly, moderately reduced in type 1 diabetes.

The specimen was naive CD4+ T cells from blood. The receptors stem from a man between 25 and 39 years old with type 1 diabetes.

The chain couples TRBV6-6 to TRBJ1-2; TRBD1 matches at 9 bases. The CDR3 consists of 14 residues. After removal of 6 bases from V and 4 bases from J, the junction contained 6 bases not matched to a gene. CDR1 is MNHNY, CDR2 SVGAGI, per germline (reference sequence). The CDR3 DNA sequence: TGTGCCAGCAGGGGGACAGGGTTAGTCTATGGCTACACCTTC. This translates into CASRGTGLVYGYTF.

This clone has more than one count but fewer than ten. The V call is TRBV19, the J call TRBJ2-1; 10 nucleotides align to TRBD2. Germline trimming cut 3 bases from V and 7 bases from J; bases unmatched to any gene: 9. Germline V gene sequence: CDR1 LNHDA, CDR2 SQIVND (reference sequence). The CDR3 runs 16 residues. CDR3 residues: CASSIRQAGGPNEQFF. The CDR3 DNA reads TGTGCCAGTAGTATCAGGCAAGCGGGAGGGCCGAATGAGCAGTTCTTC.

CDR3 loop: CASSPDRSYGYTF. The CDR3 DNA sequence: TGTGCCAGCTCACCCGACAGGTCCTATGGCTACACCTTC. The rearrangement links TRBV18 to TRBJ1-2; D might be TRBD1 (6 bases). The germline V gene encodes CDR1 KGHSH and CDR2 LQKENI. The CDR3 has 13 amino acids. V dropped 3 bases and J dropped 4 bases, with 9 bases sitting between them. The whole variable domain, remainder taken from reference TRBV18 and TRBJ1-2, is NAGVMQNPRHLVRRRGQEARLRCSPMKGHSHVYWYRQLPEEGLKFMVYLQKENIIDESGMPKERFSAEFPKEGPSILRIQQVVRGDSAAYFCASSPDRSYGYTFGSGTRLTVV.

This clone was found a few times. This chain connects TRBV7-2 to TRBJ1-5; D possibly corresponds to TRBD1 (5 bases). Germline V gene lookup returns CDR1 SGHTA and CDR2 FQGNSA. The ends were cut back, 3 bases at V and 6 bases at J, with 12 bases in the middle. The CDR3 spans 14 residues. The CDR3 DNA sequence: TGTGCCAGCAGCTTGGGTGGGGGAGGTCAGCCCCAGCATTTT. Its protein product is CASSLGGGGQPQHF. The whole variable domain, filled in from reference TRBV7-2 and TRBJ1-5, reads GAGVSQSPSNKVTEKGKDVELRCDPISGHTALYWYRQSLGQGLEFLIYFQGNSAPDKSGLPSDRFSAERTGGSVSTLTIQRTQQEDSAVYLCASSLGGGGQPQHFGDGTRLSIL.

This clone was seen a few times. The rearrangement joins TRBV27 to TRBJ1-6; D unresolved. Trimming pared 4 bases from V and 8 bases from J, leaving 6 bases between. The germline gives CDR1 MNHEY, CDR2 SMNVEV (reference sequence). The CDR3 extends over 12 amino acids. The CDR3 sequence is CASSSYDSPLHF. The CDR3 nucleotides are TGTGCCAGCAGTTCCTACGATTCACCCCTCCACTTT.

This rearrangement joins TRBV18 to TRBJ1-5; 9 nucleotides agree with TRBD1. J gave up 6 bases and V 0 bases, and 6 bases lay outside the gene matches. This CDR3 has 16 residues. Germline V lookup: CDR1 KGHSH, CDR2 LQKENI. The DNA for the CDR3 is TGTGCCAGCTCACCACCGGGACAGGGAATTGGTCAGCCCCAGCATTTT. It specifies CASSPPGQGIGQPQHF.

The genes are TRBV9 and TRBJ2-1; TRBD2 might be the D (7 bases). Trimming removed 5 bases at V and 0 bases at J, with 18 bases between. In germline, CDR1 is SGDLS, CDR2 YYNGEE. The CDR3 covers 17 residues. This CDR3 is CASSNRGGGSSYNEQFF. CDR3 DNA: TGTGCCAGCAGTAACCGAGGGGGGGGAAGCTCCTACAATGAGCAGTTCTTC.

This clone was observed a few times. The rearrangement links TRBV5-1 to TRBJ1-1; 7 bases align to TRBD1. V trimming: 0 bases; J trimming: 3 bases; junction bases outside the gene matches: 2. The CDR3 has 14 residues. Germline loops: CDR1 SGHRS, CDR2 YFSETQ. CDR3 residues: CASSLEGTDTEAFF. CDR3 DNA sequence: TGCGCCAGCAGCTTGGAAGGGACAGACACTGAAGCTTTCTTT.

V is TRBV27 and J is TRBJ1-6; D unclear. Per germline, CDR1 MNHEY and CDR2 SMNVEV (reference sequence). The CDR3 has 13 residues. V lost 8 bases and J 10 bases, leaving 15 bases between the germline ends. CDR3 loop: CASPELRGSPLHF. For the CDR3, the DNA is TGTGCCAGCCCGGAACTTCGAGGGTCACCCCTCCACTTT.

The CDR3 reads CASSFFSGVGYEQYF. DNA of the CDR3: TGTGCCAGCAGTTTCTTTTCGGGGGTGGGCTACGAGCAGTACTTC. The V gene is TRBV27, the J gene TRBJ2-7; a weak D match, TRBD2 (6 bases). Trimming pared 3 bases from V and 3 bases from J, leaving 15 bases between. The CDR3 covers 15 residues. Germline V gene sequence: CDR1 MNHEY, CDR2 SMNVEV (reference sequence).

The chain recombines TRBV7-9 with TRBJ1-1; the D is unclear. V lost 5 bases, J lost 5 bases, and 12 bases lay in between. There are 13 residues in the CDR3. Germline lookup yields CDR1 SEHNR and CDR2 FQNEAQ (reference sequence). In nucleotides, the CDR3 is TGTGCCAGCAGCCTCAGGACTGAAACTGAAGCTTTCTTT. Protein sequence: CASSLRTETEAFF.

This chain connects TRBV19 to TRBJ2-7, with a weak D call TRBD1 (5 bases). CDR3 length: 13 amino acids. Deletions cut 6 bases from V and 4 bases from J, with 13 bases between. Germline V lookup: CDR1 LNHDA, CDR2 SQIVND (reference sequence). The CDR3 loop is CASSRESRYEQYF. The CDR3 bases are TGTGCCAGTAGCAGGGAAAGCCGGTACGAGCAGTACTTC.

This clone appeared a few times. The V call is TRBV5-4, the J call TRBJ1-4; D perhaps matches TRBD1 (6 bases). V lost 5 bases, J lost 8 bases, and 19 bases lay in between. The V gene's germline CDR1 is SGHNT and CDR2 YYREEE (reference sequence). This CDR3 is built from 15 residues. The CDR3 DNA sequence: TGTGCCAGCAGAGCCCCAGGGGAGGGCCGGGAAAAACTGTTTTTT. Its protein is CASRAPGEGREKLFF.

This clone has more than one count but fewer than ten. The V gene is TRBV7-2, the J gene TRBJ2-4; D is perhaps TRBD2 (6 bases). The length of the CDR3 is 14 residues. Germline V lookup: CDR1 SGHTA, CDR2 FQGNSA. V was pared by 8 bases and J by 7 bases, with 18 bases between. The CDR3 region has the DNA TGTGCCAGCTCACAGATCGGTGGGGGGAACATTCAGTACTTC. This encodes CASSQIGGGNIQYF.

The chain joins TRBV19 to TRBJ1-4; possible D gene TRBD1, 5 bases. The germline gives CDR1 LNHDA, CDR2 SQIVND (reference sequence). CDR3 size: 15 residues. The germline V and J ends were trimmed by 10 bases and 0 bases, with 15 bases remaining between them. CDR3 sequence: CATRAGGATNEKLFF. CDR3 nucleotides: TGTGCCACCAGGGCCGGGGGAGCAACTAATGAAAAACTGTTTTTT.

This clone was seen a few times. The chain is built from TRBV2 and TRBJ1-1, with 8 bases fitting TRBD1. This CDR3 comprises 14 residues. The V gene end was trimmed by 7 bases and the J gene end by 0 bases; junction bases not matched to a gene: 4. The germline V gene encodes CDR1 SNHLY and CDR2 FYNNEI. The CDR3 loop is CASTETGVNTEAFF. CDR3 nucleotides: TGTGCCAGCACCGAGACAGGGGTGAACACTGAAGCTTTCTTT.

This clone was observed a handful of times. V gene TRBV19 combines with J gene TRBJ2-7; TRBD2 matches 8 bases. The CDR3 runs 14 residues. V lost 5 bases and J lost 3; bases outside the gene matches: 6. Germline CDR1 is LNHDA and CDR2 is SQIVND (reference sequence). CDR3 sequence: CASSLSGGDYEQYF. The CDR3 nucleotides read TGTGCCAGTAGTCTAAGCGGGGGAGACTACGAGCAGTACTTC.

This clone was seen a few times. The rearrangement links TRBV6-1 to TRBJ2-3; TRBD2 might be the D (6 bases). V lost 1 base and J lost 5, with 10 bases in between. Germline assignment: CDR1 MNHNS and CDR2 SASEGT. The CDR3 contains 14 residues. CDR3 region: CASSEGTTLDTQYF. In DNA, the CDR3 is TGTGCCAGCAGTGAAGGGACTACCCTAGATACGCAGTATTTT.

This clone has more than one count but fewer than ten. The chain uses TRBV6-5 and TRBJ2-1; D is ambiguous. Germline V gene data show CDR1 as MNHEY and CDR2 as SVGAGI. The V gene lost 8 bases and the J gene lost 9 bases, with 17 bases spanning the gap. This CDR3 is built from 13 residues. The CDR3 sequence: CASAPWNPGEQFF. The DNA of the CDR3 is TGTGCCAGCGCCCCCTGGAACCCGGGTGAGCAGTTCTTC.

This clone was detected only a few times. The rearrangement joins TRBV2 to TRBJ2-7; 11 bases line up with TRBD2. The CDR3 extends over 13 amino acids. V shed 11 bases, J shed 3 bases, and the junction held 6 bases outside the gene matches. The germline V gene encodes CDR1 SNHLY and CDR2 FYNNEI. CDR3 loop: CARGTSGDYEQYF. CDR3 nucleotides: TGTGCCCGTGGGACTAGCGGAGACTACGAGCAGTACTTC.

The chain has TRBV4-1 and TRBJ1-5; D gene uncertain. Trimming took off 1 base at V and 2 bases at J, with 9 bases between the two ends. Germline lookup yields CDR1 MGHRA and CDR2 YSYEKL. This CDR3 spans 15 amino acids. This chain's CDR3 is CASSQVVAGNQPQHF. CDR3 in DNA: TGCGCCAGCAGCCAAGTGGTTGCAGGCAATCAGCCCCAGCATTTT.

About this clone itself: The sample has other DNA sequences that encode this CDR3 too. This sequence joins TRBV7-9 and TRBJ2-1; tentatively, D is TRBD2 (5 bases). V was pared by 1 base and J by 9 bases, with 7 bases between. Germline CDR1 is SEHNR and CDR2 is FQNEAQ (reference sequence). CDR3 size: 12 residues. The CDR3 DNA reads TGTGCCAGCAGCTTAGAGGCGGGTGAGCAGTTCTTC. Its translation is CASSLEAGEQFF.

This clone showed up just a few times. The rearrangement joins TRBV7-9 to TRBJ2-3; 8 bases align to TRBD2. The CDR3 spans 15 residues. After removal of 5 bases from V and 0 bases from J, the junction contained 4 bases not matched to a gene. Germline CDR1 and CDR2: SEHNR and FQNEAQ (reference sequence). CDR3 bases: TGTGCCAGCAGCCGCGGACTAGCTAGCACAGATACGCAGTATTTT. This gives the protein CASSRGLASTDTQYF.

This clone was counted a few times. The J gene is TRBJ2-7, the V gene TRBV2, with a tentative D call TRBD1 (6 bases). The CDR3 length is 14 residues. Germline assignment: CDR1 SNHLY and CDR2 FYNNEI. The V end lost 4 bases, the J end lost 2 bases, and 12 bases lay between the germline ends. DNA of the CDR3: TGTGCCAGCAGTGTAAGCAGGGGCGCCTACGAGCAGTACTTC. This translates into CASSVSRGAYEQYF.

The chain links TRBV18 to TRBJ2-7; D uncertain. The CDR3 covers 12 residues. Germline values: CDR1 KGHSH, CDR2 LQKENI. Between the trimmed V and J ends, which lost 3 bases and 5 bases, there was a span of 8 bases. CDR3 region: CASSPFRDEQYF. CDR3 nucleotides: TGTGCCAGCTCACCGTTCCGGGACGAGCAGTACTTC.

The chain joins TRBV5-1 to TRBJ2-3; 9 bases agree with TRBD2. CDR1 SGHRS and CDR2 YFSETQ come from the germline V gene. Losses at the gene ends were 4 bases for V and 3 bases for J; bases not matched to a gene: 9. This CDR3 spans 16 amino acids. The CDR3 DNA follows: TGCGCCAGCAGCCCGGACGGTAGCGGGAGTACAGATACGCAGTATTTT. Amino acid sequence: CASSPDGSGSTDTQYF.